This TCR beta chain was sequenced in a study of T-cell reconstitution after alpha-beta-depleted transplantation in children. Germline values: CDR1 SGHTS, CDR2 YDEGEE. This CDR3 region has 16 residues. Trimming took 1 base from V and 4 from J; bases not matched to a gene: 9. Unique molecular identifiers were used in preparing the TCRbeta library. TCRdb reprocessed the PCR reads with MiXCR, giving one entry per CDR3 protein. In the table there are about 540,000 distinct CDR3 sequences, 18% of which are singletons. This clonotype was found a few times. This material consisted of PBMCs from the stem cell graft donor, taken from the stem cell graft. This sequence originates from a human donor who donated a stem cell graft to a child with acute lymphoblastic leukemia. The J gene is TRBJ2-7, the V gene TRBV5-8; 9 bases agree with TRBD1. The chain's CDR3 is CASSLSPGQGVYEQYF. Written as DNA, the CDR3 is TGTGCCAGCAGCTTGTCCCCGGGACAGGGAGTTTACGAGCAGTACTTC.